These 25 T cell receptor beta chains were sequenced from one sample in a study of shared clonotypes between healthy human individuals. CD45RO-negative cells were positively selected for CCR7, leaving out terminally differentiated effector memory CD45RA+ cells. Using immunoSEQ multiplex PCR, the repertoire was profiled, and TCRdb retains in-frame clones only, with some absent. This table has 600,000 or so clones, roughly 95% appearing once. The sequencing input was naive CD8+ T cells sorted from blood. These receptors came from a woman aged 25 to 45 in good health.

The chain has TRBV30 and TRBJ2-5, with a tentative D call TRBD2 (6 bases). V lost 3 bases and J 4 bases, leaving 18 bases between the germline ends. Germline assignment: CDR1 GTSNPN and CDR2 SVGIG (reference sequence). The length of the CDR3 is 15 residues. Here the CDR3 reads CAWSQHWGDPETQYF. CDR3 DNA: TGTGCCTGGAGCCAGCACTGGGGGGATCCAGAGACCCAGTACTTC.

The V and J genes are TRBV23-1 and TRBJ2-5; 7 bases fit TRBD1. The J call may be wrong; the DNA end is better matched by TRBJ2-7. TRBV23-1 is labeled an ORF, and its function is uncertain. The CDR3 is 16 residues long. CDR3 DNA sequence: TGCGCCAGCAGTCAATCCGTGTCGGGACAGAACTACGAGCAGTACTTC. This codes for CASSQSVSGQNYEQYF.

The genes are TRBV10-1 and TRBJ2-7; 9 bases are a match to TRBD1. The V gene's germline CDR1 is WNHNN and CDR2 SYGVQD (reference sequence). The CDR3 runs to 15 residues. The V segment lost 5 bases and the J segment 2 bases; nucleotides outside the gene matches: 7. CDR3 residues: CASSCRDRVTYEQYF. CDR3 sequence (DNA): TGCGCCAGCAGTTGCCGGGACAGGGTCACCTACGAGCAGTACTTC.

The chain combines TRBV6-6 with TRBJ2-1; D not resolved. This CDR3 spans 13 amino acids. Trimming shortened V by 0 bases and J by 5 bases, and 5 bases separated the two germline ends. The germline V gene encodes CDR1 MNHNY and CDR2 SVGAGI (reference sequence). This CDR3 reads CASSYSMDNEQFF. The DNA for the CDR3 is TGTGCCAGCAGTTACTCGATGGACAATGAGCAGTTCTTC.

This chain joins TRBV29-1 and TRBJ1-2; D gene unclear. The CDR3 loop spans 10 amino acids. Germline V gene lookup returns CDR1 SQVTM and CDR2 ANQGSEA. The ends were cut back, 6 bases at V and 7 bases at J, with 9 bases in the middle. CDR3 sequence (DNA): TGCAGCGTAGCGGAGTCTGGCTACACCTTC. It translates to CSVAESGYTF.

The genes are TRBV19 and TRBJ1-4; the D gene is possibly TRBD1 (5 bases). The germline V gene encodes CDR1 LNHDA and CDR2 SQIVND (reference sequence). The CDR3 is 14 amino acids. Deletions cut 8 bases from V and 1 base from J, with 11 bases between. As DNA, the CDR3 is TGTGCCAGTGAGGGACTCGGAACTAATGAAAAACTGTTTTTT. Translation gives CASEGLGTNEKLFF.

This clone has only one observation. V and J are TRBV28 and TRBJ1-5, with 8 bases matching TRBD1. The V segment lost 6 bases and the J segment 4 bases; nucleotides outside the gene matches: 11. The CDR3 runs 16 residues. The germline V gene has CDR1 MDHEN and CDR2 SYDVKM. The CDR3 sequence: CASSELGTGANQPQHF. The CDR3 nucleotides are TGTGCCAGCAGCGAACTCGGGACAGGTGCGAATCAGCCCCAGCATTTT. The entire variable domain, with the rest obtained from reference TRBV28 and TRBJ1-5, is as follows: DVKVTQSSRYLVKRTGEKVFLECVQDMDHENMFWYRQDPGLGLRLIYFSYDVKMKEKGDIPEGYSVSREKKERFSLILESASTNQTSMYLCASSELGTGANQPQHFGDGTRLSIL.

This clone was seen a single time. The V and J genes are TRBV30 and TRBJ2-4; possibly TRBD1 for D (5 bases). V gave up 3 bases and J gave up 6 bases, with 12 bases separating them. Germline V lookup: CDR1 GTSNPN, CDR2 SVGIG (reference sequence). CDR3 size: 13 residues. This CDR3 reads CAWSLGAGNIQYF. In DNA, the CDR3 is TGTGCCTGGAGCCTAGGGGCTGGAAACATTCAGTACTTC.

The chain combines TRBV29-1 with TRBJ2-1; D remains unclear. V was pared by 2 bases and J by 2 bases, with 7 bases between. The V gene's germline CDR1 is SQVTM and CDR2 ANQGSEA. This CDR3 region has 13 residues. The DNA for the CDR3 is TGCAGCGTTGAATACGGTCCCTACAATGAGCAGTTCTTC. It translates to CSVEYGPYNEQFF.

The gene calls are TRBV5-1 and TRBJ2-1; 8 bases align to TRBD2. The V segment lost 3 bases and the J segment 7 bases; nucleotides outside the gene matches: 15. This CDR3 comprises 17 residues. Germline V CDR1 and CDR2: SGHRS, YFSETQ. The CDR3 coding sequence is TGCGCCAGCAGCTCGAGCCTACCGGGACTAGGGTGGAATGAGCAGTTCTTC. Translating it yields CASSSSLPGLGWNEQFF. The full variable domain, in which reference TRBV5-1 and TRBJ2-1 provide the parts outside the CDR3, is KAGVTQTPRYLIKTRGQQVTLSCSPISGHRSVSWYQQTPGQGLQFLFEYFSETQRNKGNFPGRFSGRQFSNSRSEMNVSTLELGDSALYLCASSSSLPGLGWNEQFFGPGTRLTVL.

This chain uses TRBV6-1 with TRBJ1-5; D perhaps matches TRBD1 (6 bases). The CDR3 is made up of 12 amino acids. Trimming stripped 10 bases from V and 2 bases from J, with 9 bases between. Germline V gene sequence: CDR1 MNHNS, CDR2 SASEGT. The CDR3 sequence is CATRQGNQPQHF. The CDR3, as DNA: TGTGCCACCAGACAGGGCAATCAGCCCCAGCATTTT.

The chain uses TRBV15 and TRBJ2-7; TRBD1 matches at 10 bases. CDR3 length equals 14 residues. Trimming cost V 4 bases and J 6 bases; bases outside gene matches: 6. Looked up from germline, CDR1 is LNHNV and CDR2 is YYDKDF (reference sequence). The CDR3 DNA reads TGTGCCACCAGCATGACAGGGGGCCGAAGCGAGCAGTACTTC. This codes for CATSMTGGRSEQYF. Variable domain in full (rest from reference TRBV15 and TRBJ2-7): DAMVIQNPRYQVTQFGKPVTLSCSQTLNHNVMYWYQQKSSQAPKLLFHYYDKDFNNEADTPDNFQSRRPNTSFCFLDIRSPGLGDTAMYLCATSMTGGRSEQYFGPGTRLTVT.

Here the CDR3 DNA reads TGTGCCAGCTCACCAGATATGCGGAGAGCTACCTACAATGAGCAGTTCTTC. Amino acid sequence: CASSPDMRRATYNEQFF. The J gene is TRBJ2-1, the V gene TRBV18; D call uncertain. The CDR3 covers 17 residues. V was trimmed by 2 bases and J by 2 bases, leaving 16 bases between them. The germline CDR1 and CDR2 sequences are KGHSH and LQKENI.

The genes are TRBV4-1 and TRBJ2-1, with TRBD2 as a possible D gene (6 bases). The length of the CDR3 is 15 residues. Germline CDR1 reads MGHRA; CDR2 reads YSYEKL. Trimming pared 5 bases from V and 2 bases from J, leaving 13 bases between. CDR3 loop: CASSSRDSTYNEQFF. In DNA, the CDR3 is TGCGCCAGCAGCTCTCGGGACTCGACCTACAATGAGCAGTTCTTC.

The V call is TRBV9, the J call TRBJ1-1, with D unclear. The germline gives CDR1 SGDLS, CDR2 YYNGEE. The CDR3 contains 13 residues. V was cut by 3 bases and J by 9 bases, with 15 bases left in between. The CDR3 DNA follows: TGTGCCAGCAGCGCCGGGAACGGGGAACAAGCTTTCTTT. It yields the protein CASSAGNGEQAFF.

V and J are TRBV7-3 and TRBJ2-5, with no clear D. Germline V lookup: CDR1 SGHTA, CDR2 FQGTGA. The CDR3 loop spans 13 amino acids. V was pared by 5 bases and J by 3 bases, with 10 bases between. This chain's CDR3 is CASSKIPKETQYF. CDR3 nucleotides: TGTGCCAGCAGCAAAATTCCCAAAGAGACCCAGTACTTC.

This chain links TRBV28 with TRBJ2-7, with 11 bases matching TRBD2. This CDR3 has 14 amino acids. Trimming took 8 bases from V and 6 from J; bases not matched to a gene: 9. The germline V gene has CDR1 MDHEN and CDR2 SYDVKM. CDR3 protein: CASSLAGGAGEQYF. The CDR3 coding sequence is TGTGCCAGCTCCCTAGCGGGAGGTGCGGGCGAGCAGTACTTC.

The rearrangement joins TRBV13 to TRBJ1-2; 9 positions agree with TRBD1. Germline CDR1 reads PRHDT; CDR2 reads FYEKMQ (reference sequence). CDR3 length: 15 residues. Unmatched junction bases numbered 12, after V lost 5 bases and J lost 8 bases. In nucleotides, the CDR3 is TGTGCCAGCAGCGGCTACGACAGGGGGAATGGCGGCTACACCTTC. This codes for CASSGYDRGNGGYTF.

V usage is TRBV11-2 and J usage is TRBJ2-7; 10 nucleotides match TRBD2. The V segment lost 1 base and the J segment 3 bases; nucleotides outside the gene matches: 3. The CDR3 is made up of 15 amino acids. The germline V gene has CDR1 SGHAT and CDR2 FQNNGV. The CDR3 sequence: CASSLVTSGVYEQYF. The CDR3 coding sequence is TGTGCCAGCAGCTTAGTTACTAGCGGGGTCTACGAGCAGTACTTC. Using reference TRBV11-2 and TRBJ2-7 for the parts outside the CDR3, the full variable domain is EAGVAQSPRYKIIEKRQSVAFWCNPISGHATLYWYQQILGQGPKLLIQFQNNGVVDDSQLPKDRFSAERLKGVDSTLKIQPAKLEDSAVYLCASSLVTSGVYEQYFGPGTRLTVT.

The chain recombines TRBV27 with TRBJ2-7, with TRBD1 identical over 8 bases. With 6 bases clipped from V and 3 bases from J, the junction kept 10 bases outside the gene matches. Per the germline V gene, CDR1 is MNHEY and CDR2 is SMNVEV (reference sequence). The CDR3 is made up of 15 amino acids. As DNA, the CDR3 is TGTGCCAGCAGCCACCACCGGGACAGGAGCTACGAGCAGTACTTC. It yields the protein CASSHHRDRSYEQYF.

This chain joins TRBV29-1 and TRBJ2-2, with 8 bases lining up with TRBD1. The CDR3 is 15 amino acids. CDR1 SQVTM and CDR2 ANQGSEA come from the germline V gene. The V and J ends lost 6 bases and 5 bases, in that order; junction bases with no gene match: 11. CDR3: CSVQGARFKTGELFF. Here the CDR3 DNA reads TGCAGCGTCCAGGGGGCGCGTTTTAAAACCGGGGAGCTGTTTTTT.

V and J are TRBV28 and TRBJ1-5, with D perhaps TRBD1 (6 bases). Germline V gene sequence: CDR1 MDHEN, CDR2 SYDVKM. Deletions cut 7 bases from V and 4 bases from J, with 17 bases between. There are 15 residues in the CDR3. CDR3 protein: CASKKHRVLNQPQHF. CDR3 DNA sequence: TGTGCCAGCAAAAAACACAGGGTTTTGAATCAGCCCCAGCATTTT.

This chain uses TRBV6-1 with TRBJ1-5, with D possibly TRBD1 on 5 matching bases. Per the germline V gene, CDR1 is MNHNS and CDR2 is SASEGT. The CDR3 loop spans 15 amino acids. Trimming cost V 8 bases and J 4 bases, with 18 bases left between them. The CDR3 sequence: CASQNGGILNQPQHF. For the CDR3, the DNA is TGTGCCAGCCAAAACGGGGGTATACTAAATCAGCCCCAGCATTTT.

This sequence joins TRBV7-9 and TRBJ2-7; 8 bases map to TRBD1. Germline V gene sequence: CDR1 SEHNR, CDR2 FQNEAQ (reference sequence). The trim removed 2 bases at V and 3 bases at J, leaving 9 bases unmatched. The CDR3 covers 16 residues. The CDR3 loop is CASSLFQGAVDYEQYF. The CDR3 DNA reads as TGTGCCAGCAGCTTATTTCAGGGGGCGGTCGACTACGAGCAGTACTTC. The complete variable domain, with remaining parts taken from reference TRBV7-9 and TRBJ2-7, reads DTGVSQNPRHKITKRGQNVTFRCDPISEHNRLYWYRQTLGQGPEFLTYFQNEAQLEKSRLLSDRFSAERPKGSFSTLEIQRTEQGDSAMYLCASSLFQGAVDYEQYFGPGTRLTVT.

CDR3 sequence (DNA): TGTGCCAGCAGACCCCGGTGGTCGCGGGGATTGGGAGAGACCCAGTACTTC. It yields the protein CASRPRWSRGLGETQYF. The chain is built from TRBV7-2 and TRBJ2-5; perhaps TRBD2 as D (6 bases). V dropped 6 bases and J dropped 4 bases, with 24 bases sitting between them. The CDR3 covers 17 residues. The germline V gene encodes CDR1 SGHTA and CDR2 FQGNSA. The full variable domain, completed using reference TRBV7-2 and TRBJ2-5, is GAGVSQSPSNKVTEKGKDVELRCDPISGHTALYWYRQSLGQGLEFLIYFQGNSAPDKSGLPSDRFSAERTGGSVSTLTIQRTQQEDSAVYLCASRPRWSRGLGETQYFGPGTRLLVL.